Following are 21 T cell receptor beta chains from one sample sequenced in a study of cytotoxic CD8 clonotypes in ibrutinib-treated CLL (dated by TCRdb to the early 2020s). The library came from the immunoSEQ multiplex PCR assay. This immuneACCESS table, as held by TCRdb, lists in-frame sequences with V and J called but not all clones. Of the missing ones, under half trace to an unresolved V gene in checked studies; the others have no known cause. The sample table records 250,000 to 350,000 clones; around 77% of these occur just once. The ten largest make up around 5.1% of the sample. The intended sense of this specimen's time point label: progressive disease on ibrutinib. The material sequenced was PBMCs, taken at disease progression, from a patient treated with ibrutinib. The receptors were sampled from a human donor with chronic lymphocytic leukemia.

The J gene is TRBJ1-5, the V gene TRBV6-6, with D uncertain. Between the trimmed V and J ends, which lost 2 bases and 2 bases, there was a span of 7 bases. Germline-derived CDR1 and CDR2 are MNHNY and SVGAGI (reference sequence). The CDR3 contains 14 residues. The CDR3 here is CASSYEWGNQPQHF. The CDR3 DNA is TGTGCCAGCAGTTACGAATGGGGCAATCAGCCCCAGCATTTT.

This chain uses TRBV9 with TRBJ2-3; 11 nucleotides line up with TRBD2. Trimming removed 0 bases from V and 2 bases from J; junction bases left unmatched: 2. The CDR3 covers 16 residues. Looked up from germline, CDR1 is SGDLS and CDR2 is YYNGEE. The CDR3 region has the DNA TGTGCCAGCAGCGTAGGACTAGCGGGGAACACAGATACGCAGTATTTT. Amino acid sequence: CASSVGLAGNTDTQYF. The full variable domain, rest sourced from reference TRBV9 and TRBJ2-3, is DSGVTQTPKHLITATGQRVTLRCSPRSGDLSVYWYQQSLDQGLQFLIQYYNGEERAKGNILERFSAQQFPDLHSELNLSSLELGDSALYFCASSVGLAGNTDTQYFGPGTRLTVL.

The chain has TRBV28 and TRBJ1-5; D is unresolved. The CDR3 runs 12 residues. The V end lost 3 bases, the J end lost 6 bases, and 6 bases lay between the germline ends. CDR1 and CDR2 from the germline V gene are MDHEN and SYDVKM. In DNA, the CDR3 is TGTGCCAGCAGTTTGCGAGTTCAGCCCCAGCATTTT. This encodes CASSLRVQPQHF.

CDR3 in DNA: TGCAGCGTTGAGGGGGGTATAGCTAATGAAAAACTGTTTTTT. This translates into CSVEGGIANEKLFF. The gene calls are TRBV29-1 and TRBJ1-4, with D possibly being TRBD1 (5 bases). In germline, CDR1 is SQVTM, CDR2 ANQGSEA. CDR3 length: 14 residues. V was cut by 3 bases and J by 3 bases, with 11 bases left in between.

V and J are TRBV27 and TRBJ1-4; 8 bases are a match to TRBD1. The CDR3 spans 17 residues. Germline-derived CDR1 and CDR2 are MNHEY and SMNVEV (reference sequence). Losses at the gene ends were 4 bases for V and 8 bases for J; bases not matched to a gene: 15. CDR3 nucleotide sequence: TGTGCCAGCAGTTCCATCCCGCAGACAGGGGCGGAGGAAAAACTGTTTTTT. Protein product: CASSSIPQTGAEEKLFF.

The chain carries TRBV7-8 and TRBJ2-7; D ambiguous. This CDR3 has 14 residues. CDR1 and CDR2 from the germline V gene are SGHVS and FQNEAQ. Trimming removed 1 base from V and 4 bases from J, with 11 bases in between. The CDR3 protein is CASSLVPGRYEQYF. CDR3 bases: TGTGCCAGCAGCTTAGTGCCGGGTAGATACGAGCAGTACTTC.

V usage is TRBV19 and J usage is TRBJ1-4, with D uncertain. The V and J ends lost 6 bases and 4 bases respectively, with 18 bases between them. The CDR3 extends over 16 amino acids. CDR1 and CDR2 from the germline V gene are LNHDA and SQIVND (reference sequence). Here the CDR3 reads CASSLSGPNLNEKLFF. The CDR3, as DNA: TGTGCCAGTAGCTTAAGCGGGCCCAACCTTAATGAAAAACTGTTTTTT.

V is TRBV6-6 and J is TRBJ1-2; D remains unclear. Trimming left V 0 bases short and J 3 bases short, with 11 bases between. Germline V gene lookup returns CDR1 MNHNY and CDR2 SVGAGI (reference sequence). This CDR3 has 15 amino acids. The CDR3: CASSYSAVRDYGYTF. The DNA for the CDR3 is TGTGCCAGCAGTTACTCAGCAGTACGGGACTATGGCTACACCTTC.

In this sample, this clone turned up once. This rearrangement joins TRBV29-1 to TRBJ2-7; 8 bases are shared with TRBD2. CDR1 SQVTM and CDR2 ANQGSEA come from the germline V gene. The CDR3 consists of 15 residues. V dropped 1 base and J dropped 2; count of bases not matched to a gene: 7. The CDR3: CSVEGLAGKPYEQYF. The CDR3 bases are TGCAGCGTTGAAGGTTTAGCGGGGAAACCCTACGAGCAGTACTTC.

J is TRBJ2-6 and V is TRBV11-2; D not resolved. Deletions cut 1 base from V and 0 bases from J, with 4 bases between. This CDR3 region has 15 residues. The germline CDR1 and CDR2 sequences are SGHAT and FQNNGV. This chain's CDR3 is CASSLGISGANVLTF. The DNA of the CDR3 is TGTGCCAGCAGCTTAGGAATCTCTGGGGCCAACGTCCTGACTTTC.

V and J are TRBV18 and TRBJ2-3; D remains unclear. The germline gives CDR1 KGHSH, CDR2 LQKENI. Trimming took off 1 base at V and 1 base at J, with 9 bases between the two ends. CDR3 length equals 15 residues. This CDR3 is CASSPQPPGTDTQYF. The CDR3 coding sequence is TGTGCCAGCTCACCACAGCCTCCAGGCACAGATACGCAGTATTTT.

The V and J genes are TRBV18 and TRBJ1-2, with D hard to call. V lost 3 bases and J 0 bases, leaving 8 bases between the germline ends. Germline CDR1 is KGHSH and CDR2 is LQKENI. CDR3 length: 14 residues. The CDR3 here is CASSPTAANYGYTF. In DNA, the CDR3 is TGTGCCAGCTCACCGACGGCAGCTAACTATGGCTACACCTTC.

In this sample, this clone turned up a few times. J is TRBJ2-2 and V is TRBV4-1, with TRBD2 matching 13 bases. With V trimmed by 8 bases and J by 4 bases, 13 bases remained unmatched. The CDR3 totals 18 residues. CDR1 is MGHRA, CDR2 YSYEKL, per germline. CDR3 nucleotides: TGCGCCAGCGAAAGAGGACTAGCGGGAGCAACGGGCACCGGGGAGCTGTTTTTT. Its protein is CASERGLAGATGTGELFF.

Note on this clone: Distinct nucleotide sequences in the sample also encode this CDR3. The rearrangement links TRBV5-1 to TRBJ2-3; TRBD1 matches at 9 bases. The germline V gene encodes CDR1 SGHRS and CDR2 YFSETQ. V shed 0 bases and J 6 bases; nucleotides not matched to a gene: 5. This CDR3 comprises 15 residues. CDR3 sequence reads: CASSLDTGGGDTQYF. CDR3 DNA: TGCGCCAGCAGCTTGGACACAGGGGGCGGTGATACGCAGTATTTT.

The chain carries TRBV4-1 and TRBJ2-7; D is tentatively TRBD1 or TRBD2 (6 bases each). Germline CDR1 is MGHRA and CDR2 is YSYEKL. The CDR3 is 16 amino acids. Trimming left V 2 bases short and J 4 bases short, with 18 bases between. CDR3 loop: CASSQRMGIGGYEQYF. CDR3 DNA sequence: TGCGCCAGCAGCCAAAGGATGGGGATAGGGGGGTACGAGCAGTACTTC.

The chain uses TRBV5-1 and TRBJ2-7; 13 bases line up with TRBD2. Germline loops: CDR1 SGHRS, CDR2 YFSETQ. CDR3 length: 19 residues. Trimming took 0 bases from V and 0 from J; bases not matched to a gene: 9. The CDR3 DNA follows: TGCGCCAGCAGCTTGGTCTGGGGACTAGCGGGGAGCAGCTCCTACGAGCAGTACTTC. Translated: CASSLVWGLAGSSSYEQYF.

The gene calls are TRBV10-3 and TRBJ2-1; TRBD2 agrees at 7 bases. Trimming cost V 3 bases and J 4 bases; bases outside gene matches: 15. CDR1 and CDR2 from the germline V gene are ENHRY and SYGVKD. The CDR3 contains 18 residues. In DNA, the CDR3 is TGTGCCATCAGTGAAATCCCGGCGCGCCGAGCGGGGTACAATGAGCAGTTCTTC. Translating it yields CAISEIPARRAGYNEQFF.

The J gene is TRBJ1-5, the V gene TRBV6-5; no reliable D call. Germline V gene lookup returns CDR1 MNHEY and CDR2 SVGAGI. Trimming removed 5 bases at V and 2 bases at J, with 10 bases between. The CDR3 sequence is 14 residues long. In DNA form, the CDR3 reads TGTGCCAGCAGTAGAACCGCCCGCAATCAGCCCCAGCATTTT. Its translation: CASSRTARNQPQHF.

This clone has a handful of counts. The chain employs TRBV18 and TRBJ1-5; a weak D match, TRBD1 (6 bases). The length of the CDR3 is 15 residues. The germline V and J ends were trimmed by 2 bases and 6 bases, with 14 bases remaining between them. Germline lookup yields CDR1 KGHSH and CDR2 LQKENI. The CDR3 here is CASSPSWGAGQPQHF. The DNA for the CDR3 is TGTGCCAGCTCACCATCGTGGGGGGCTGGTCAGCCCCAGCATTTT. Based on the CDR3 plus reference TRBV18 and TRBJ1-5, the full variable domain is NAGVMQNPRHLVRRRGQEARLRCSPMKGHSHVYWYRQLPEEGLKFMVYLQKENIIDESGMPKERFSAEFPKEGPSILRIQQVVRGDSAAYFCASSPSWGAGQPQHFGDGTRLSIL.

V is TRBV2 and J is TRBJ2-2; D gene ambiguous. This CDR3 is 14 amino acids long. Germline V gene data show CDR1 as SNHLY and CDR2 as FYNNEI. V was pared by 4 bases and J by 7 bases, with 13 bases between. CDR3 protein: CASSGWQADGELFF. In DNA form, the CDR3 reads TGTGCCAGCAGTGGTTGGCAGGCGGACGGGGAGCTGTTTTTT.

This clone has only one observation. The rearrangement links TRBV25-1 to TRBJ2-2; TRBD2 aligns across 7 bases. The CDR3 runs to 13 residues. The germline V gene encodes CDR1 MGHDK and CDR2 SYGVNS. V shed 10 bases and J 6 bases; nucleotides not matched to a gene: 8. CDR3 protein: CATSPLAAGELFF. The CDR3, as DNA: TGTGCCACCTCCCCTCTAGCGGCCGGGGAGCTGTTTTTT.